This TCR beta chain was identified in a study of T cells in Graves' hyperthyroidism and ophthalmopathy. Trimming took 7 bases from V and 1 from J, leaving 19 bases between them. This CDR3 is 16 amino acids long. Germline CDR1 is SGHAT and CDR2 is FQNNGV. Study results and limitations: Within blood appeared most thyroid clonotypes that had expanded above 0.001.

Not enrolled were patients with uncontrolled infection, other autoimmune disease, pregnancy or lactation. TCR beta CDR3 region amplification was performed from RNA transcripts. In the first-round RT-PCR of the TCR CDR3, the HTBI primer set was used. TCRdb fed the multiplex PCR reads into MiXCR, producing one record per CDR3 protein. Among around 300,000 distinct CDR3 sequences, roughly 14% were seen once, and the ten largest hold about 26%. This clonotype was picked up many times. No antigen is known for it. The chain uses TRBV11-2 and TRBJ1-1, with D maybe TRBD1 (5 bases). The source is a woman aged 30 to 39 with Graves' hyperthyroidism. Material for sequencing was blood. The CDR3 coding sequence is TGTGCCAGCAAATCCGAAACGGGACGGAAGAACACTGAAGCTTTCTTT. It translates to CASKSETGRKNTEAFF.